This entry describes one T cell receptor (beta chain). Its specificity is not known. This record belongs to a study of cytomegalovirus exposure and HLA in healthy donors. The PCR was carried out with 60 Vbeta primers and 13 Jbeta primers. Some clones are missing from TCRdb's copy, which holds only in-frame ones; the method was immunoSEQ multiplex PCR. The table has 85,000 to 120,000 clones, approximately 87% seen once. The germline V and J ends were trimmed by 3 bases and 5 bases, with 16 bases remaining between them. CDR3 length: 15 residues. Germline V gene lookup returns CDR1 LNHDA and CDR2 SQIVND (reference sequence). Findings and caveats of the study: By HLA locus, TCR association rates varied in a later analysis, with DRB1 showing the most and HLA-C the fewest. Analyses of presence/absence relied on an assumption of roughly uniform sequencing depth across donors. Several V segments, TRBV6-2 and TRBV6-3 among them, could not be told apart and were dropped. Among donors in an Asian-associated ancestry cluster, a later analysis reportedly found fewer N-insertions than the roughly 700-donor mean.

Sequenced: PBMCs. This TCR came from a man aged 35-49 years in good health and CMV-seronegative. This rearrangement joins TRBV19 to TRBJ1-2, with D unresolved. CDR3 sequence reads: CASSIEPRLGYGYTF. The CDR3 DNA sequence: TGTGCCAGTAGTATTGAGCCGAGACTTGGATATGGCTACACCTTC.